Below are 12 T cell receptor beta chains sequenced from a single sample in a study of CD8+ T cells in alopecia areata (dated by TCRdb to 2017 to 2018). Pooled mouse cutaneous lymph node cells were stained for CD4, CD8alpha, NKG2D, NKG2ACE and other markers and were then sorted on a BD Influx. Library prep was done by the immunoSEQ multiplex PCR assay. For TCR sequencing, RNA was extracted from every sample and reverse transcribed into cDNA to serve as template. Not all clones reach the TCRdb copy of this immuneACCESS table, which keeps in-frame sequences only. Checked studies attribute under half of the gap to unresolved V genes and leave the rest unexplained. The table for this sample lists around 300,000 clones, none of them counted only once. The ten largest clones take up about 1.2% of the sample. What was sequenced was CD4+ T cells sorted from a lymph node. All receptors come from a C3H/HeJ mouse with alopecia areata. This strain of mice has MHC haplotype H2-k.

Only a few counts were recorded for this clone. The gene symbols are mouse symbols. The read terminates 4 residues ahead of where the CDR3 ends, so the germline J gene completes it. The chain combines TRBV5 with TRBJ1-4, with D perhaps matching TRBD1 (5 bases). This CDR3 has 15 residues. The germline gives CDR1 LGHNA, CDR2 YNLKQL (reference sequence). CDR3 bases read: TGTGCCAGCAGCCAAGTACTGGGGGGGGTCGAA. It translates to CASSQVLGGVE. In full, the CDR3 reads CASSQVLGGVERLFF.

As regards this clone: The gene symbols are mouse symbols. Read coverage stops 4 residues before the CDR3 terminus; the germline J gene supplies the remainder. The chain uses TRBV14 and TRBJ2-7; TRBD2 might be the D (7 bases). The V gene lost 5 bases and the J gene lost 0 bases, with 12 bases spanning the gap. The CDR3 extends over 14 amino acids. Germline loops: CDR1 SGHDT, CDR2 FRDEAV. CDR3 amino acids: CASRKGGSSYEQYF. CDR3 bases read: TGTGCCAGCAGGAAGGGGGGGAGCTCCTAT.

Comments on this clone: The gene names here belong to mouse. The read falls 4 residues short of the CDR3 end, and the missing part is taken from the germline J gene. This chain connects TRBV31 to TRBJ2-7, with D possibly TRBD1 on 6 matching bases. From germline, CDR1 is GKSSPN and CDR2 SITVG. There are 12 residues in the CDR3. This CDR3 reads CAWTHRDYEQYF. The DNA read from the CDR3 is TGTGCCTGGACCCACAGGGATTAT.

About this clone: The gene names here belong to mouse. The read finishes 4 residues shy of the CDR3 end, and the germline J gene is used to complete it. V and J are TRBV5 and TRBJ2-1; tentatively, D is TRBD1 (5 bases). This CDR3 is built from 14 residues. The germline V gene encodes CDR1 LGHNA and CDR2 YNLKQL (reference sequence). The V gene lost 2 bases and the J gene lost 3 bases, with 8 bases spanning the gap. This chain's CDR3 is CASSQIDSYAEQFF. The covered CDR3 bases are TGTGCCAGCAGCCAAATCGACAGCTATGCT.

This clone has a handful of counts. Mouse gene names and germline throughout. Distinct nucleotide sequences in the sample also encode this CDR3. CDR3 in amino acids: CASGDLGGGAETLYF. The CDR3 bases that were read are TGTGCCAGCGGTGATCTGGGGGGCGGTGCAGAA. The J gene is TRBJ2-3, the V gene TRBV13-2, with 8 bases fitting TRBD2. The CDR3 end lies 4 residues beyond the end of the read and is filled in from the germline J gene. J lost 1 base, V lost 1 base, and 2 bases had no gene match. From germline, CDR1 is NNHNN and CDR2 SYGAGS (reference sequence). CDR3 length: 15 amino acids.

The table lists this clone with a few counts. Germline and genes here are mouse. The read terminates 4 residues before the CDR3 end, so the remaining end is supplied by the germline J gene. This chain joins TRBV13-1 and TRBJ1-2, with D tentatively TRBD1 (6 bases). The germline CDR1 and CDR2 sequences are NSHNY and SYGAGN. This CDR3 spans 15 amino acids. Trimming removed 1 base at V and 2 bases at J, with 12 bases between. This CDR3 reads CASSDRAGANSDYTF. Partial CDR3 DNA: TGTGCCAGCAGTGATAGGGCAGGGGCGAACTCC.

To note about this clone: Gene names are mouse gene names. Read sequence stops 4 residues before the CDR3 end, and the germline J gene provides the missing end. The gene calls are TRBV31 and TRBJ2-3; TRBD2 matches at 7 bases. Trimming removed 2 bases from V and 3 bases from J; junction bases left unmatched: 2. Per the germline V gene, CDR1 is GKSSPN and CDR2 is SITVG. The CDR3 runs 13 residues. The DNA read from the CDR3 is TGTGCCTGGAGTGACTGGGTCGCAGAA. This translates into CAWSDWVAE. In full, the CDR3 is CAWSDWVAETLYF.

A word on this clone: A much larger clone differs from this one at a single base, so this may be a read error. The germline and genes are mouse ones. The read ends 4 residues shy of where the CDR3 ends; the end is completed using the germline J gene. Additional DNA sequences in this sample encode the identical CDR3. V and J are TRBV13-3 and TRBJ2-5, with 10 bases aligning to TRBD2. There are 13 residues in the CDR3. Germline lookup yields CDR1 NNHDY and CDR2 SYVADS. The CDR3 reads CASRGLGEDTQYF. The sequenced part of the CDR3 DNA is TGTGCCAGCAGAGGACTGGGGGAAGAC. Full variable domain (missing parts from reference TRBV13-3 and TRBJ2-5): EAAVTQSPRSKVAVTGGKVTLSCHQTNNHDYMYWYRQDTGHGLRLIHYSYVADSTEKGDIPDGYKASRPSQENFSLILELASLSQTAVYFCASRGLGEDTQYFGPGTRLLVL.

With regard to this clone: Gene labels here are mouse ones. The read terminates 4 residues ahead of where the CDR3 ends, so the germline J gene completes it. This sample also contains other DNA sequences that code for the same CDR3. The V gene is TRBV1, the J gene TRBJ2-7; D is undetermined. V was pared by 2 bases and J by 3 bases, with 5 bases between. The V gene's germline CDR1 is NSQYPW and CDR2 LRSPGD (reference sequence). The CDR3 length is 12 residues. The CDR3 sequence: CTCSATSYEQYF. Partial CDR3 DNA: TGCACCTGCAGTGCAACCAGCTAT.

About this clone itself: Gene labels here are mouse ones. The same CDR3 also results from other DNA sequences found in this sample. CDR3 residues: CASSRGQGSSYEQYF. CDR3 bases read: TGTGCCAGCAGCCGGGGACAGGGGAGCTCCTAT. The chain links TRBV5 to TRBJ2-7; 10 positions match TRBD1. Coverage ceases 4 residues before the CDR3 finishes, and the germline J gene fills in the end. The CDR3 length is 15 residues. The germline CDR1 and CDR2 sequences are LGHNA and YNLKQL (reference sequence). V lost 4 bases to trimming and J lost 0 bases; unmatched junction nucleotides: 3.

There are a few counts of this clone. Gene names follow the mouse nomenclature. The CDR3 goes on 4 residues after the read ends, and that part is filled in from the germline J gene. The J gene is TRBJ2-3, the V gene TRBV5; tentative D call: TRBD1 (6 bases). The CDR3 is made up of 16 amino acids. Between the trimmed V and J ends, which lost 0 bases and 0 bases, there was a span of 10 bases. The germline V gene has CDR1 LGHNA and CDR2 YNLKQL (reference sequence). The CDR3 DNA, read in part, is TGTGCCAGCAGCCAAGAAAGACAGGCGAGTGCAGAA. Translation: CASSQERQASAE. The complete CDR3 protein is CASSQERQASAETLYF.

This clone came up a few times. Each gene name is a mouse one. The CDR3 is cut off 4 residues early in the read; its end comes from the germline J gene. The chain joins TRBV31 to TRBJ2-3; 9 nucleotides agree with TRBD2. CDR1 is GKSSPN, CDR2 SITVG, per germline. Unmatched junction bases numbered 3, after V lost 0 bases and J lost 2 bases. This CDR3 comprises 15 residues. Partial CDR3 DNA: TGTGCCTGGAGTCTCACTGGGGGGTTTGCAGAA. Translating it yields CAWSLTGGFAE. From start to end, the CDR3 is CAWSLTGGFAETLYF.